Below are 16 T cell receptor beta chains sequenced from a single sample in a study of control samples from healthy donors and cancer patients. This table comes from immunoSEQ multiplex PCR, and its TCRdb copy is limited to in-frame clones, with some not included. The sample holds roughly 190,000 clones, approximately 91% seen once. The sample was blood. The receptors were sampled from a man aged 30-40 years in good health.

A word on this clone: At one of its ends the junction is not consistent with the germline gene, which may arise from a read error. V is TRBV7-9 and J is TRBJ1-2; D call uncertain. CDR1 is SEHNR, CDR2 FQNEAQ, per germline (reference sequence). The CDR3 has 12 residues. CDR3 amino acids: CASTLAPDAYTF. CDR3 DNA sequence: TGTGCCAGCACCTTAGCACCCGACGCCTACACCTTC. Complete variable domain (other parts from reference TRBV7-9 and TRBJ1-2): DTGVSQNPRHKITKRGQNVTFRCDPISEHNRLYWYRQTLGQGPEFLTYFQNEAQLEKSRLLSDRFSAERPKGSFSTLEIQRTEQGDSAMYLCASTLAPDAYTFGSGTRLTVV.

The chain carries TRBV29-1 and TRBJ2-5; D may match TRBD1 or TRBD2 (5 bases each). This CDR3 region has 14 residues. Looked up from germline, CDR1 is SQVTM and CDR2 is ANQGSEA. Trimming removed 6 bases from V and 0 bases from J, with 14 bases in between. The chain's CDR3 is CSVNGAAYQETQYF. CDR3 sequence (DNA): TGCAGCGTCAACGGGGCAGCGTACCAAGAGACCCAGTACTTC.

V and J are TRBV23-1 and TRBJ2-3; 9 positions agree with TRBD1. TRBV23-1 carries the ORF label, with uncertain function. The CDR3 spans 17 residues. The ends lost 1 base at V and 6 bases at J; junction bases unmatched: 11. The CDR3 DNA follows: TGCGCCAGCAGTCAATGCACCGGGACAGGGAAGGGGGATACGCAGTATTTT. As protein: CASSQCTGTGKGDTQYF.

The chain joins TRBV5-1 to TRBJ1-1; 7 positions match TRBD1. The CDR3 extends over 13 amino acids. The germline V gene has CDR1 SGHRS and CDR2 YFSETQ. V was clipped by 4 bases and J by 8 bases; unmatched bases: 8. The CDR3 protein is CASSLGTDNEAFF. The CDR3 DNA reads TGCGCCAGCAGCCTCGGGACAGATAACGAAGCTTTCTTT.

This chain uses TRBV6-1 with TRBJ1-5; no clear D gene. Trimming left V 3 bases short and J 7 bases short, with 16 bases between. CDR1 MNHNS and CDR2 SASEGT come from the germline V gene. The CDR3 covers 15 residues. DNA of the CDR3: TGTGCCAGCAGTGAGGGCTCCCGAGCGGCCCAGCCCCAGCATTTT. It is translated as CASSEGSRAAQPQHF.

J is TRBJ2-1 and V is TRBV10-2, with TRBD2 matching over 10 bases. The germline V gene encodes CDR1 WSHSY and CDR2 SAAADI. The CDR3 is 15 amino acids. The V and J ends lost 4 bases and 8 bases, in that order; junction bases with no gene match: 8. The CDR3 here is CASSGWTSGRDEQFF. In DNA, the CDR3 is TGCGCCAGCAGTGGGTGGACTAGCGGTAGGGATGAGCAGTTCTTC.

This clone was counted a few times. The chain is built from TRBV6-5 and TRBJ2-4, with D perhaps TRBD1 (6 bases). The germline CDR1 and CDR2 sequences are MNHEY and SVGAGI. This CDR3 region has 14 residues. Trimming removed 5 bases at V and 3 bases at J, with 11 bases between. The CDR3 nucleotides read TGTGCCAGCAGTCCGGACAGAAGCAAAAACATTCAGTACTTC. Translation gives CASSPDRSKNIQYF.

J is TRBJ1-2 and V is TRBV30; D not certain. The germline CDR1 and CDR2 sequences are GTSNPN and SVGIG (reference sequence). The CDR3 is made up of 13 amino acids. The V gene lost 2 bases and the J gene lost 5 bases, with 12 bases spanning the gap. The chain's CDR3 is CAWSSGLGYGYTF. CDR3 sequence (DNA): TGTGCCTGGAGTTCCGGCCTGGGGTATGGCTACACCTTC.

CDR3: CASSLAGGWDTEAFF. As DNA, the CDR3 is TGCGCCAGCAGCTTGGCAGGGGGTTGGGACACTGAAGCTTTCTTT. V gene TRBV5-1 combines with J gene TRBJ1-1; 7 bases fit TRBD1. Germline CDR1 SGHRS, CDR2 YFSETQ. The CDR3 has 15 amino acids. V lost 0 bases, J lost 3 bases, and 5 bases stayed unmatched.

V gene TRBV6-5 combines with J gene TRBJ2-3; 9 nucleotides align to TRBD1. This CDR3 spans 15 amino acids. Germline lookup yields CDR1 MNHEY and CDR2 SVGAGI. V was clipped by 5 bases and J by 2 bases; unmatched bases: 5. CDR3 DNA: TGTGCCAGCAGTAGGACAGGGGTCCCCACAGATACGCAGTATTTT. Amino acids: CASSRTGVPTDTQYF.

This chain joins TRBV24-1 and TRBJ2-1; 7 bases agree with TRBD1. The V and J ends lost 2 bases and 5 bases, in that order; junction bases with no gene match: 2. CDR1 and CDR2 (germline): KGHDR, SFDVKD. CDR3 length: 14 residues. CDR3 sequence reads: CATSDSGTDNEQFF. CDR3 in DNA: TGTGCCACCAGTGATTCAGGGACAGACAATGAGCAGTTCTTC.

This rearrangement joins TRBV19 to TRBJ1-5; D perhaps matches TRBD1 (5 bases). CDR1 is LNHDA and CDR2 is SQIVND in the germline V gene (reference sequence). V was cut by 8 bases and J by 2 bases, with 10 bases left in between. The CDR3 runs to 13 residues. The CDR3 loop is CASRQGRNQPQHF. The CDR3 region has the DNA TGTGCCAGTCGGCAGGGTCGCAATCAGCCCCAGCATTTT.

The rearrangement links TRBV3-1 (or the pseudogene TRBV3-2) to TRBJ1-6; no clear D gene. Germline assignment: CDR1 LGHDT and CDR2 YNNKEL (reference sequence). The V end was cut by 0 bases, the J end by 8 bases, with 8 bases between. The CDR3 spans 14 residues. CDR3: CASSQDDLYSPLHF. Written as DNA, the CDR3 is TGTGCCAGCAGCCAAGACGATCTTTATTCACCCCTCCACTTT.

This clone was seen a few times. The CDR3 is CASSLHRGSEITEAFF. CDR3 nucleotides: TGTGCCAGCAGTTTACACAGGGGGTCGGAGATCACTGAAGCTTTCTTT. The chain uses TRBV27 and TRBJ1-1, with TRBD1 matching over 8 bases. V was pared by 2 bases and J by 4 bases, with 9 bases of the junction left unmatched. The CDR3 has 16 residues. Per the germline V gene, CDR1 is MNHEY and CDR2 is SMNVEV (reference sequence).

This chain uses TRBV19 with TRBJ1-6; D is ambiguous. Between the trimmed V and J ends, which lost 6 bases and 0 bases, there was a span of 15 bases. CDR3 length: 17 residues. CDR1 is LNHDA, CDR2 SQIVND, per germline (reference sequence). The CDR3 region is CASSLTTYLSYNSPLHF. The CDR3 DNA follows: TGTGCCAGTAGCTTGACGACATACCTCTCCTATAATTCACCCCTCCACTTT.

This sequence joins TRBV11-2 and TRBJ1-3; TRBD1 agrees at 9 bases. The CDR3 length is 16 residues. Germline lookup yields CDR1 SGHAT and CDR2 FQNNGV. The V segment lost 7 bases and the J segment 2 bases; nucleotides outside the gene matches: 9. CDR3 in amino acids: CASTPRTGAPGNTIYF. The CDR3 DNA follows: TGTGCCAGCACCCCCCGGACAGGGGCGCCTGGAAACACCATATATTTT.